One and the same sample provided the 25 T cell receptor beta chains below, sequenced in a study of cytomegalovirus exposure and HLA in healthy donors. With 60 Vbeta and 13 Jbeta primers, the PCR was carried out. Assay used: immunoSEQ multiplex PCR; TCRdb lists only in-frame clones, some missing. The data contain about 110,000 clones, under 85% of them singletons. Sequencing was done on a sample of PBMCs. These receptors were taken from a man in his thirties or forties in good health and CMV-seropositive.

The V and J genes are TRBV7-7 and TRBJ2-6; D is unclear. The CDR3 sequence is 14 residues long. V lost 5 bases and J lost 1, with 6 bases in between. Germline assignment: CDR1 SSHAT and CDR2 FNYEAQ (reference sequence). The CDR3 spells CASSPGSGANVLTF. Here the CDR3 DNA reads TGTGCCAGCAGCCCAGGTTCTGGGGCCAACGTCCTGACTTTC.

V usage is TRBV7-9 and J usage is TRBJ1-6, with TRBD1 as a possible D gene (5 bases). The germline V and J ends were trimmed by 0 bases and 10 bases, with 16 bases remaining between them. There are 16 residues in the CDR3. Germline CDR1 reads SEHNR; CDR2 reads FQNEAQ (reference sequence). The CDR3, as DNA: TGTGCCAGCAGCTTAGCCCTCGGGGGAACTGGATCACCCCTCCACTTT. Amino acids: CASSLALGGTGSPLHF. Using reference TRBV7-9 and TRBJ1-6 for the parts outside the CDR3, the full variable domain is DTGVSQNPRHKITKRGQNVTFRCDPISEHNRLYWYRQTLGQGPEFLTYFQNEAQLEKSRLLSDRFSAERPKGSFSTLEIQRTEQGDSAMYLCASSLALGGTGSPLHFGNGTRLTVT.

This clone was recorded only once. The rearrangement links TRBV5-5 to TRBJ2-7; 8 bases are a match to TRBD1. The CDR3 is 15 residues long. J was trimmed by 5 bases and V by 0 bases; bases with no gene match: 7. CDR1 and CDR2 from the germline V gene are SGHKS and YYEKEE (reference sequence). The CDR3 region has the DNA TGTGCCAGCAGCTTGGAGCCAGGGGGCCAACACGAGCAGTACTTC. It translates to CASSLEPGGQHEQYF.

This sequence joins TRBV11-2 and TRBJ2-7, with D possibly being TRBD2 (6 bases). With 0 bases removed from V and 5 bases from J, the gap between germline ends came to 11 bases. The CDR3 runs to 14 residues. Germline V gene data show CDR1 as SGHAT and CDR2 as FQNNGV. As DNA, the CDR3 is TGTGCCAGCAGCTTAGAGTGGGGGAGGCACGAGCAGTACTTC. This gives the protein CASSLEWGRHEQYF.

V and J are TRBV11-2 and TRBJ2-7, with D possibly matching TRBD1 (7 bases). The V and J ends lost 5 bases and 2 bases respectively, with 13 bases between them. The CDR3 sequence is 14 residues long. The V gene's germline CDR1 is SGHAT and CDR2 FQNNGV. As DNA, the CDR3 is TGTGCCAGCAGCGCAGGGGGGAACACCTACGAGCAGTACTTC. Its translation: CASSAGGNTYEQYF.

This clone was recorded a few times. The chain recombines TRBV2 with TRBJ2-7, with TRBD2 matching over 9 bases. Trimming took 3 bases from V and 6 from J; bases not matched to a gene: 6. Germline V gene lookup returns CDR1 SNHLY and CDR2 FYNNEI. The CDR3 totals 14 residues. CDR3 region: CASSDSLTSGEQYF. Here the CDR3 DNA reads TGTGCCAGCAGTGATAGCCTGACTAGCGGCGAGCAGTACTTC.

The J gene is TRBJ2-7, the V gene TRBV7-6, with D perhaps TRBD2 (5 bases). The CDR3 covers 12 residues. Trimming removed 0 bases at V and 6 bases at J, with 6 bases between. Germline V gene data show CDR1 as SGHVS and CDR2 as FNYEAQ. This CDR3 is CASSLAGSEQYF. The CDR3 DNA reads as TGTGCCAGCAGCTTAGCAGGGAGCGAGCAGTACTTC. Together with reference TRBV7-6 and TRBJ2-7, the CDR3 gives the full variable domain: GAGVSQSPRYKVTKRGQDVALRCDPISGHVSLYWYRQALGQGPEFLTYFNYEAQQDKSGLPNDRFSAERPEGSISTLTIQRTEQRDSAMYRCASSLAGSEQYFGPGTRLTVT.

The V call is TRBV19, the J call TRBJ2-3, with 9 bases aligning to TRBD1. This CDR3 is built from 15 residues. Germline CDR1 and CDR2: LNHDA and SQIVND (reference sequence). The J segment lost 2 bases and the V segment lost 5 bases, leaving 5 bases of the junction unmatched. The CDR3 nucleotides read TGTGCCAGTAGTGGAAGGACAGGGGACACAGATACGCAGTATTTT. Translated: CASSGRTGDTDTQYF.

The chain couples TRBV10-3 to TRBJ2-5, with TRBD2 as a possible D gene (7 bases). The V gene's germline CDR1 is ENHRY and CDR2 SYGVKD. Trimming pared 3 bases from V and 3 bases from J, leaving 11 bases between. The CDR3 contains 14 residues. The CDR3 DNA sequence: TGTGCCATCAGTGAACGGGGGGCCGAAGAGACCCAGTACTTC. As protein: CAISERGAEETQYF.

The chain joins TRBV7-2 to TRBJ1-2; D remains unclear. Between the trimmed V and J ends, which lost 5 bases and 2 bases, there was a span of 15 bases. Germline-derived CDR1 and CDR2 are SGHTA and FQGNSA. The CDR3 spans 15 residues. DNA for the CDR3: TGTGCCAGCAGCCCGGCGGCGGGGATCAACTATGGCTACACCTTC. Translated, it gives CASSPAAGINYGYTF.

The chain couples TRBV10-2 to TRBJ2-5; no definite D call. This CDR3 has 13 amino acids. The germline V gene has CDR1 WSHSY and CDR2 SAAADI. The V end was cut by 0 bases, the J end by 5 bases, with 7 bases between. In DNA, the CDR3 is TGCGCCAGCAGTGAGTCAAGGCGGGAGACCCAGTACTTC. It is translated as CASSESRRETQYF.

This clone was counted only a few times. The chain links TRBV6-1 to TRBJ2-7; TRBD2 might be the D (5 bases). The germline V gene encodes CDR1 MNHNS and CDR2 SASEGT. Trimming removed 5 bases from V and 13 bases from J, with 15 bases in between. The CDR3 sequence is 11 residues long. The CDR3 loop reads CASSSGFGDYF. The CDR3, as DNA: TGTGCCAGCAGTTCGGGGTTCGGCGATTACTTC.

This chain uses TRBV7-6 with TRBJ2-1; 9 bases are a match to TRBD2. The germline gives CDR1 SGHVS, CDR2 FNYEAQ. The ends lost 5 bases at V and 2 bases at J; junction bases unmatched: 4. The CDR3 loop spans 15 amino acids. The CDR3 loop reads CASSRSGGTYNEQFF. CDR3 nucleotide sequence: TGTGCCAGCAGCAGAAGCGGGGGGACCTACAATGAGCAGTTCTTC.

The chain couples TRBV30 to TRBJ2-5; TRBD1 matches 10 bases. CDR1 and CDR2 (germline): GTSNPN, SVGIG (reference sequence). The CDR3 totals 14 residues. The CDR3 nucleotides read TGTGCTTGGGGCCGGACAGGGGGCCAAGAGACCCAGTACTTC. Amino acids: CAWGRTGGQETQYF. Combining the CDR3 with reference TRBV30 and TRBJ2-5 gives the whole variable domain SQTIHQWPATLVQPVGSPLSLECTVEGTSNPNLYWYRQAAGRGLQLLFYSVGIGQISSEVPQNLSASRPQDRQFILSSKKLLLSDSGFYLCAWGRTGGQETQYFGPGTRLLVL.

The chain employs TRBV2 and TRBJ1-1; D gene unclear. The CDR3 is 13 amino acids. Germline V gives CDR1 SNHLY, CDR2 FYNNEI. Trimming took off 6 bases at V and 4 bases at J, with 12 bases between the two ends. As DNA, the CDR3 is TGTGCCAGCAGCTCTAGAGAATCCACTGAAGCTTTCTTT. Its translation: CASSSRESTEAFF.

This chain links TRBV6-6 with TRBJ2-7; 7 bases are a match to TRBD1. Germline loops: CDR1 MNHNY, CDR2 SVGAGI (reference sequence). Germline trimming cut 8 bases from V and 2 bases from J; bases unmatched to any gene: 6. The CDR3 totals 13 residues. The CDR3 is CASLDRFTYEQYF. In DNA, the CDR3 is TGTGCCAGCTTGGACAGGTTCACCTACGAGCAGTACTTC.

J is TRBJ1-6 and V is TRBV10-3, with TRBD1 as a possible D gene (6 bases). Germline V lookup: CDR1 ENHRY, CDR2 SYGVKD. Trimming pared 3 bases from V and 4 bases from J, leaving 13 bases between. There are 16 residues in the CDR3. DNA for the CDR3: TGTGCCATCAGTGAAGGCGACAGGTCATATAATTCACCCCTCCACTTT. It encodes CAISEGDRSYNSPLHF.

The chain combines TRBV5-6 with TRBJ1-4; no reliable D call. V was clipped by 4 bases and J by 5 bases, with 12 bases between them. This CDR3 spans 14 amino acids. The germline V gene has CDR1 SGHDT and CDR2 YYEEEE. The CDR3 nucleotides are TGTGCCAGCAGCCCGGGTGGAGAGAATGAAAAACTGTTTTTT. This encodes CASSPGGENEKLFF.

This rearrangement joins TRBV5-6 to TRBJ2-7, with D unclear. Germline V lookup: CDR1 SGHDT, CDR2 YYEEEE. Deletions cut 0 bases from V and 4 bases from J, with 8 bases between. The CDR3 is 13 residues long. Written as DNA, the CDR3 is TGTGCCAGCAGCTTGGTAACGAGTTACGAGCAGTACTTC. This sequence encodes CASSLVTSYEQYF.

A few counts support this clone. The rearrangement links TRBV4-3 to TRBJ1-1, with 8 bases matching TRBD1. The CDR3 is made up of 17 amino acids. The germline CDR1 and CDR2 sequences are LGHNA and YSLEER. The V and J ends lost 0 bases and 1 base, in that order; junction bases with no gene match: 7. CDR3 sequence reads: CASSQDLTGVGNTEAFF. CDR3 nucleotide sequence: TGCGCCAGCAGCCAAGATTTGACAGGGGTTGGGAACACTGAAGCTTTCTTT.

About this clone itself: Other DNA variants within this sample encode the same CDR3. The chain has TRBV7-8 and TRBJ1-6, with TRBD1 matching 7 bases. Germline CDR1 SGHVS, CDR2 FQNEAQ. Unmatched junction bases numbered 5, after V lost 2 bases and J lost 10 bases. This CDR3 has 14 amino acids. The chain's CDR3 is CASSLRQGESPLHF. DNA of the CDR3: TGTGCCAGCAGCTTAAGACAGGGCGAATCACCCCTCCACTTT.

The chain couples TRBV10-3 to TRBJ2-5; 7 positions agree with TRBD1. The germline V gene has CDR1 ENHRY and CDR2 SYGVKD. The CDR3 loop spans 18 amino acids. With V trimmed by 5 bases and J by 1 base, 16 bases remained unmatched. CDR3 nucleotide sequence: TGTGCCATCAGTTCGGGGCCCGGGGTGAGGGGGCCCCAAGAGACCCAGTACTTC. Translation gives CAISSGPGVRGPQETQYF.

CDR3 nucleotide sequence: TGTGCCAGTAGTCCGACCGGGACAGGTGAAAAACTGTTTTTT. Translated, it gives CASSPTGTGEKLFF. The chain links TRBV19 to TRBJ1-4; 8 nucleotides agree with TRBD1. V was pared by 5 bases and J by 7 bases, with 6 bases of the junction left unmatched. The length of the CDR3 is 14 residues. The germline V gene has CDR1 LNHDA and CDR2 SQIVND (reference sequence).

The genes are TRBV19 and TRBJ1-5, with 10 positions matching TRBD1. This CDR3 comprises 17 residues. V lost 6 bases to trimming and J lost 0 bases; unmatched junction nucleotides: 8. CDR1 and CDR2 (germline): LNHDA, SQIVND (reference sequence). The chain's CDR3 is CASRTWDRGYSNQPQHF. CDR3 in DNA: TGTGCCAGTAGGACCTGGGACAGGGGCTATAGCAATCAGCCCCAGCATTTT.

The V and J genes are TRBV5-1 and TRBJ2-7; 9 bases match TRBD1. Trimming at V came to 4 bases and at J to 3 bases, leaving 8 bases not matched to a gene. This CDR3 has 15 amino acids. Germline V gene sequence: CDR1 SGHRS, CDR2 YFSETQ. The CDR3 region has the DNA TGCGCCAGCAGCCTGCTAGGGACAGGGCACTACGAGCAGTACTTC. Translated, it gives CASSLLGTGHYEQYF.